The next 27 T cell receptor beta chains were all read from a single sample in a study of Ad26.COV2.S vaccination and SARS-CoV-2 variants. Treatment meaning: about 20 received Ad26.COV2.S at low or high dose, single or two shots; roughly 5 received placebo; per-sample allocation not given. Sampling took place 63 days after the first vaccine or placebo injection. Produced via immunoSEQ multiplex PCR; TCRdb's table is partial and in-frame only. The table records 300,000 to 400,000 clones, 85% of them present only once. The material sequenced was peripheral blood, taken in a trial of Ad26.COV2.S vaccine versus placebo. The receptors come from a person between 18 and 65 years old who received the Ad26.COV2.S COVID-19 vaccine or a placebo.

The CDR3 region is CSVTQGKLNYGYTF. In DNA, the CDR3 is TGCAGCGTCACCCAGGGAAAGCTTAACTATGGCTACACCTTC. The chain links TRBV29-1 to TRBJ1-2; D possibly corresponds to TRBD1 (5 bases). The CDR3 runs to 14 residues. Germline CDR1 reads SQVTM; CDR2 reads ANQGSEA. V gave up 6 bases and J gave up 1 base, with 15 bases separating them.

This chain joins TRBV30 and TRBJ2-7; 10 nucleotides line up with TRBD1. With V trimmed by 2 bases and J by 4 bases, 8 bases remained unmatched. The length of the CDR3 is 15 residues. CDR1 and CDR2 (germline): GTSNPN, SVGIG (reference sequence). This chain's CDR3 is CAWSYMGDRGYEQYF. The CDR3 DNA reads as TGTGCCTGGAGTTATATGGGGGACAGGGGTTACGAGCAGTACTTC.

The chain couples TRBV24-1 to TRBJ2-1; 15 nucleotides line up with TRBD2. Unmatched junction bases numbered 9, after V lost 2 bases and J lost 8 bases. The CDR3 length is 18 residues. Germline V gene lookup returns CDR1 KGHDR and CDR2 SFDVKD. This CDR3 reads CATSDSGTSGRSVDEQFF. For the CDR3, the DNA is TGTGCCACCAGTGATTCCGGGACTAGCGGGAGGAGTGTGGATGAGCAGTTCTTC.

The gene calls are TRBV13 and TRBJ2-7; 9 bases agree with TRBD1. Looked up from germline, CDR1 is PRHDT and CDR2 is FYEKMQ (reference sequence). The J segment lost 2 bases and the V segment lost 4 bases, leaving 12 bases of the junction unmatched. The CDR3 is 17 amino acids. The CDR3 sequence: CASSSLGGDRDPYEQYF. In nucleotides, the CDR3 is TGTGCCAGCAGCTCCTTGGGTGGGGACAGGGACCCCTACGAGCAGTACTTC.

This chain links TRBV11-3 with TRBJ2-3, with D perhaps TRBD2 (7 bases). The V gene lost 3 bases and the J gene lost 1 base, with 14 bases spanning the gap. The germline V gene has CDR1 SGHNT and CDR2 YENEEA. The CDR3 extends over 16 amino acids. CDR3 nucleotides: TGTGCCAGCAGCTTCTCCGGGGGGCCGGGCACAGATACGCAGTATTTT. This gives the protein CASSFSGGPGTDTQYF.

CDR3 coding DNA: TGTGCCAGCAGCTCAACGACAGGGGACTATGGCTACACCTTC. Its protein product is CASSSTTGDYGYTF. The gene calls are TRBV11-2 and TRBJ1-2; the match to TRBD1 covers 8 bases. Unmatched junction bases numbered 4, after V lost 4 bases and J lost 3 bases. Looked up from germline, CDR1 is SGHAT and CDR2 is FQNNGV. This CDR3 region has 14 residues.

The rearrangement joins TRBV7-6 to TRBJ1-1, with D uncertain. With 5 bases removed from V and 1 base from J, the gap between germline ends came to 8 bases. CDR1 and CDR2 from the germline V gene are SGHVS and FNYEAQ. This CDR3 is 13 amino acids long. As DNA, the CDR3 is TGTGCCAGCAGCCAGGCTGAGAACACTGAAGCTTTCTTT. As protein: CASSQAENTEAFF.

The V gene is TRBV12-3 or TRBV12-4, the J gene TRBJ2-1; a weak D match, TRBD2 (5 bases). V was trimmed by 4 bases and J by 3 bases, leaving 7 bases between them. The CDR3 runs to 13 residues. In DNA, the CDR3 is TGTGCCAGCAGTTCCGGACTCTACAATGAGCAGTTCTTC. It codes for CASSSGLYNEQFF.

The V call is TRBV18, the J call TRBJ1-5, with 7 nucleotides matching TRBD1. With 5 bases clipped from V and 5 bases from J, the junction kept 9 bases outside the gene matches. The CDR3 loop spans 15 amino acids. CDR1 KGHSH and CDR2 LQKENI come from the germline V gene. The CDR3 coding sequence is TGTGCCAGCTCATCCGGACAGGCCCTTGATCAGCCCCAGCATTTT. The encoded protein is CASSSGQALDQPQHF. The full variable domain, with the rest looked up from reference TRBV18 and TRBJ1-5, is NAGVMQNPRHLVRRRGQEARLRCSPMKGHSHVYWYRQLPEEGLKFMVYLQKENIIDESGMPKERFSAEFPKEGPSILRIQQVVRGDSAAYFCASSSGQALDQPQHFGDGTRLSIL.

The CDR3 DNA follows: TGTGCCAGCAGCCGAGGGAGCGGTACCAGCACAGATACGCAGTATTTT. Its translation is CASSRGSGTSTDTQYF. This sequence joins TRBV3-1 (or the pseudogene TRBV3-2) and TRBJ2-3, with a possible D match to TRBD2 (5 bases). CDR3 length equals 16 residues. V lost 4 bases to trimming and J lost 0 bases, with 14 bases between them. The germline V gene encodes CDR1 LGHDT and CDR2 YNNKEL (reference sequence).

The CDR3 bases are TGTGCCACCCAACAGTGGGGACCTAACAATGAGCAGTTCTTC. It specifies CATQQWGPNNEQFF. The V call is TRBV24-1, the J call TRBJ2-1; D is perhaps TRBD1 or TRBD2 (5 bases each). Trimming removed 9 bases from V and 5 bases from J, with 16 bases in between. The germline CDR1 and CDR2 sequences are KGHDR and SFDVKD. This CDR3 is built from 14 residues.

This chain links TRBV10-2 with TRBJ2-2, with D maybe TRBD2 (5 bases). The germline V gene encodes CDR1 WSHSY and CDR2 SAAADI. Between the trimmed V and J ends, which lost 0 bases and 0 bases, there was a span of 11 bases. The CDR3 has 17 residues. CDR3 protein: CASSESVEVPNTGELFF. The CDR3 DNA is TGCGCCAGCAGTGAGTCGGTGGAGGTGCCGAACACCGGGGAGCTGTTTTTT.

This clone was seen a few times. CDR3 bases: TGTGCCAGCAGCAAGAGCGAGGGACTCACCGGGGAGCTGTTTTTT. It codes for CASSKSEGLTGELFF. The V gene is TRBV7-9, the J gene TRBJ2-2; tentative D call: TRBD2 (6 bases). Germline V gene data show CDR1 as SEHNR and CDR2 as FQNEAQ (reference sequence). This CDR3 region has 15 residues. V was shortened by 5 bases and J by 4 bases, with 14 bases between the two germline ends. The full variable domain, with the rest looked up from reference TRBV7-9 and TRBJ2-2, is DTGVSQNPRHKITKRGQNVTFRCDPISEHNRLYWYRQTLGQGPEFLTYFQNEAQLEKSRLLSDRFSAERPKGSFSTLEIQRTEQGDSAMYLCASSKSEGLTGELFFGEGSRLTVL.

In nucleotides, the CDR3 is TGTGCCAGCAGTGGACGGCCACAGGGTACGCAGTATTTT. Encoded protein: CASSGRPQGTQYF. The genes are TRBV6-2 or TRBV6-3 and TRBJ2-3, with D perhaps TRBD1 (6 bases). Per germline, CDR1 MNHEY and CDR2 SVGEGT. The CDR3 sequence is 13 residues long. The germline V and J ends were trimmed by 5 bases and 8 bases, with 14 bases remaining between them.

V is TRBV7-8 and J is TRBJ2-3, with TRBD1 matching 11 bases. Germline trimming cut 5 bases from V and 6 bases from J; bases unmatched to any gene: 10. The CDR3 totals 16 residues. CDR1 and CDR2 from the germline V gene are SGHVS and FQNEAQ. This CDR3 reads CASSEDRGHGWDTQYF. The CDR3 region has the DNA TGTGCCAGCAGCGAGGACAGGGGGCATGGTTGGGATACGCAGTATTTT.

The chain uses TRBV21-1 and TRBJ1-2. TRBV21-1 is a listed pseudogene. CDR3 length: 10 amino acids. CDR3 DNA sequence: TGTGCCAGCAGCAAAGGGGGGTACACCTTC. Translated, it gives CASSKGGYTF.

The rearrangement uses TRBV14 and TRBJ2-7; no definite D call. The CDR3 has 16 amino acids. V lost 1 base and J 4 bases, leaving 17 bases between the germline ends. The germline gives CDR1 SGHDN, CDR2 FVKESK. CDR3: CASSQGRLGYPYEQYF. Here the CDR3 DNA reads TGTGCCAGCAGCCAAGGGCGGTTAGGATATCCTTACGAGCAGTACTTC.

The chain joins TRBV30 to TRBJ1-5; D call uncertain. The V and J ends lost 2 bases and 9 bases respectively, with 17 bases between them. Germline V gene data show CDR1 as GTSNPN and CDR2 as SVGIG (reference sequence). The CDR3 spans 14 residues. CDR3 DNA: TGTGCCTGGAGTAACGTTGGCAGCAAAGGGCCCCAGCATTTT. Translation gives CAWSNVGSKGPQHF.

The CDR3 sequence: CASSFDRSNEQFF. The CDR3 region has the DNA TGTGCCAGCAGCTTCGACAGGTCTAATGAGCAGTTCTTC. The V call is TRBV12-3 or TRBV12-4, the J call TRBJ2-1; D is perhaps TRBD1 (6 bases). The CDR3 runs 13 residues. V was trimmed by 6 bases and J by 7 bases, leaving 13 bases between them.

This chain joins TRBV2 and TRBJ1-1; no clear D gene. The V gene's germline CDR1 is SNHLY and CDR2 FYNNEI. This CDR3 has 13 amino acids. Trimming cost V 10 bases and J 1 base, with 13 bases left between them. The CDR3 reads CATRLYTNTEAFF. The DNA for the CDR3 is TGTGCCACCAGGCTTTACACGAACACTGAAGCTTTCTTT. Looking up the rest from reference TRBV2 and TRBJ1-1 gives the full variable domain: EPEVTQTPSHQVTQMGQEVILRCVPISNHLYFYWYRQILGQKVEFLVSFYNNEISEKSEIFDDQFSVERPDGSNFTLKIRSTKLEDSAMYFCATRLYTNTEAFFGQGTRLTVV.

V gene TRBV7-9 combines with J gene TRBJ1-1, with D unresolved. V dropped 1 base and J dropped 7 bases, with 7 bases sitting between them. The length of the CDR3 is 12 residues. Per the germline V gene, CDR1 is SEHNR and CDR2 is FQNEAQ (reference sequence). This chain's CDR3 is CASSLDQYEAFF. The CDR3 DNA follows: TGTGCCAGCAGCTTAGATCAGTATGAAGCTTTCTTT.

This chain uses TRBV3-1 (or the pseudogene TRBV3-2) with TRBJ1-2; D is perhaps TRBD1 (6 bases). CDR3 length: 14 residues. V lost 1 base, J lost 7 bases, and 13 bases lay in between. Germline V gene data show CDR1 as LGHDT and CDR2 as YNNKEL (reference sequence). The CDR3 region has the DNA TGTGCCAGCAGCCAAGGGTCGGGGGGCGCTGGCTACACCTTC. Protein product: CASSQGSGGAGYTF.

This sequence joins TRBV6-2 or TRBV6-3 and TRBJ2-5; 9 bases are a match to TRBD1. This CDR3 is built from 16 residues. Losses at the gene ends were 6 bases for V and 4 bases for J; bases not matched to a gene: 12. The germline gives CDR1 MNHEY, CDR2 SVGEGT. The DNA of the CDR3 is TGTGCCAGCAGCCGCCCACAGGGGGCGCGGTTAGAGACCCAGTACTTC. Translation gives CASSRPQGARLETQYF.

The genes are TRBV5-4 and TRBJ1-2, with D uncertain. The CDR3 contains 15 residues. CDR1 and CDR2 (germline): SGHNT, YYREEE (reference sequence). The V end lost 2 bases, the J end lost 2 bases, and 13 bases lay between the germline ends. DNA for the CDR3: TGTGCCAGCAGCTTCCTGTCGCGGCCCAACTATGGCTACACCTTC. This sequence encodes CASSFLSRPNYGYTF.

The chain employs TRBV7-2 and TRBJ2-3; 9 positions match TRBD1. V lost 1 base to trimming and J lost 2 bases; unmatched junction nucleotides: 4. The CDR3 consists of 16 residues. Germline V CDR1 and CDR2: SGHTA, FQGNSA. The CDR3 is CASSLVGTGLTDTQYF. CDR3 sequence (DNA): TGTGCCAGCAGCTTAGTGGGGACAGGGCTCACAGATACGCAGTATTTT.

V usage is TRBV27 and J usage is TRBJ2-7; D unclear. Germline CDR1 reads MNHEY; CDR2 reads SMNVEV (reference sequence). The length of the CDR3 is 11 residues. V dropped 1 base and J dropped 4 bases, with 2 bases sitting between them. The DNA of the CDR3 is TGTGCCAGCAGTTTATTTTACGAGCAGTACTTC. This codes for CASSLFYEQYF.

The genes are TRBV7-2 and TRBJ2-5; 10 bases map to TRBD2. This CDR3 is 16 amino acids long. The germline V gene encodes CDR1 SGHTA and CDR2 FQGNSA. V was clipped by 1 base and J by 5 bases; unmatched bases: 7. The CDR3 region is CASSLGSGGNGETQYF. The CDR3 DNA is TGTGCCAGCAGCTTAGGTAGCGGGGGGAACGGGGAGACCCAGTACTTC.